The 11 T cell receptor beta chains presented below share a single source sample, sequenced in a study of blood T cells in healthy people across ages. Using a J-beta primer mix together with a sample-barcoded 5' primer, a second PCR was run for about 6 to 12 cycles. Each CDR3 protein gets one entry after TCRdb re-called the 5' RACE reads with MiXCR. This sample has hundreds of thousands of distinct CDR3 sequences, with about 28% found just once. Specimen: blood. These receptors all come from a woman of 80 years or more in good health.

As for this clonotype: This may arise from a read error, as a much more abundant clone is one base away. The chain has TRBV12-3 or TRBV12-4 and TRBJ2-5; D perhaps matches TRBD2 (7 bases). The CDR3 spans 14 residues. The CDR3 region has the DNA TGTGCCAGCACCATCGGGGGGCCCCAAGGGACCCAGTACTTC. Translating it yields CASTIGGPQGTQYF.

This clonotype has at least ten counts. The chain couples TRBV4-3 to TRBJ1-1, with 8 nucleotides matching TRBD1. The CDR3 is 13 amino acids. Germline lookup yields CDR1 LGHNA and CDR2 YSLEER. Trimming took 1 base from V and 6 from J; bases not matched to a gene: 1. CDR3 DNA sequence: TGCGCCAGCAGCCAAGTACAGGGGGCTGAAGCTTTCTTT. Translating it yields CASSQVQGAEAFF.

This clonotype was found many times. V is TRBV24-1 and J is TRBJ2-1; D unresolved. The germline V gene encodes CDR1 KGHDR and CDR2 SFDVKD. With 2 bases removed from V and 5 bases from J, the gap between germline ends came to 12 bases. There are 15 residues in the CDR3. CDR3: CATSDSASFNNEQFF. In DNA form, the CDR3 reads TGTGCCACCAGTGATTCGGCTAGTTTCAACAATGAGCAGTTCTTC.

This clonotype was detected many times. The chain carries TRBV7-8 and TRBJ2-1, with 7 nucleotides matching TRBD2. The ends lost 5 bases at V and 10 bases at J; junction bases unmatched: 17. Looked up from germline, CDR1 is SGHVS and CDR2 is FQNEAQ. CDR3 size: 16 residues. CDR3 in amino acids: CASSPSGGTLFGEQFF. DNA of the CDR3: TGTGCCAGCAGCCCCTCGGGGGGAACTCTTTTTGGGGAGCAGTTCTTC. The variable domain in full, with the rest retrieved from reference TRBV7-8 and TRBJ2-1, is GAGVSQSPRYKVAKRGQDVALRCDPISGHVSLFWYQQALGQGPEFLTYFQNEAQLDKSGLPSDRFFAERPEGSVSTLKIQRTQQEDSAVYLCASSPSGGTLFGEQFFGPGTRLTVL.

This clonotype was detected ten times or more. The chain carries TRBV2 and TRBJ1-2; D gene uncertain. This CDR3 contains 12 residues. V was cut by 6 bases and J by 4 bases, with 9 bases left in between. Germline loops: CDR1 SNHLY, CDR2 FYNNEI. The CDR3 region has the DNA TGTGCCAGCAGCCGCAGGCCCTATGGCTACACCTTC. Translating it yields CASSRRPYGYTF.

The CDR3 coding sequence is TGCAGTGCTGGCACATCGGGACTAGAGGGCCCCGAGCAGTACTTC. Translating it yields CSAGTSGLEGPEQYF. The rearrangement uses TRBV20-1 and TRBJ2-7; the match to TRBD2 covers 8 bases. CDR1 and CDR2 from the germline V gene are DFQATT and SNEGSKA (reference sequence). The V segment lost 5 bases and the J segment 6 bases; nucleotides outside the gene matches: 15. The CDR3 consists of 15 residues.

This chain uses TRBV5-1 with TRBJ1-4, with TRBD1 identical over 9 bases. Germline values: CDR1 SGHRS, CDR2 YFSETQ. Trimming cost V 0 bases and J 5 bases; bases outside gene matches: 2. The CDR3 covers 15 residues. In nucleotides, the CDR3 is TGCGCCAGCAGCTTGGCTGGGACAGGGAATGAAAAACTGTTTTTT. As protein: CASSLAGTGNEKLFF.

This clonotype was detected ten times or more. This sequence joins TRBV7-7 and TRBJ2-2; D unclear. The CDR3 covers 14 residues. With 0 bases removed from V and 0 bases from J, the gap between germline ends came to 2 bases. The germline V gene has CDR1 SSHAT and CDR2 FNYEAQ (reference sequence). CDR3: CASSLAANTGELFF. DNA for the CDR3: TGTGCCAGCAGCTTAGCAGCGAACACCGGGGAGCTGTTTTTT.

This clonotype appeared many times. The CDR3 coding sequence is TGCGCCAGCAGCTTGGAGGCCAGCCTCTGGGACTACGAGCAGTACTTC. Translation: CASSLEASLWDYEQYF. The chain combines TRBV5-1 with TRBJ2-7; D gene ambiguous. The CDR3 runs to 16 residues. Germline V gene lookup returns CDR1 SGHRS and CDR2 YFSETQ. Trimming removed 0 bases from V and 3 bases from J, with 16 bases in between.

This chain joins TRBV5-1 and TRBJ1-1; 7 nucleotides align to TRBD1. The CDR3 consists of 15 residues. Trimming took 4 bases from V and 6 from J; bases not matched to a gene: 12. CDR1 and CDR2 (germline): SGHRS, YFSETQ. The CDR3 spells CASSLDRVILPEAFF. The CDR3 coding sequence is TGCGCCAGCAGCCTTGACAGGGTGATTCTTCCTGAAGCTTTCTTT.

This clonotype occurred many times. This sequence joins TRBV20-1 and TRBJ2-6; 8 nucleotides line up with TRBD1. Looked up from germline, CDR1 is DFQATT and CDR2 is SNEGSKA (reference sequence). The CDR3 extends over 14 amino acids. V was pared by 6 bases and J by 2 bases, with 3 bases of the junction left unmatched. The CDR3 sequence: CSAPGGPGANVLTF. The CDR3 region has the DNA TGCAGTGCGCCAGGGGGCCCTGGGGCCAACGTCCTGACTTTC.